This T cell receptor (beta chain) was found in a study of CD8+CD57+ T cells in acquired aplastic anemia. Study summary: Isolated CD4+ and CD8+ cells, once sorted, yielded DNA averaging roughly 3.2 ug. General study points: Patients and healthy controls showed no significant CD8+ Simpson's diversity difference. Almost 30 shared CD8+ CDR3s appeared highly expressed within patients' immunodominant clones.

CDR3 and TCR beta VDJ profiling relied on genomic DNA as the template. TCRdb reprocessed the reads via MiXCR and lists one record per CDR3 protein. Of over 150,000 distinct CDR3 sequences listed, about 70% are singletons. With 5 bases clipped from V and 1 base from J, the junction kept 6 bases outside the gene matches. This CDR3 is 16 amino acids long. The V gene's germline CDR1 is SGDLS and CDR2 YYNGEE. In patients chosen for sequencing, flow cytometry had shown CD8+CD57+ cell expansion. Blood came from patients not yet given any therapy. Regarding this clonotype: The antigen remains unidentified.

This receptor was taken from a human donor with aplastic anemia. The specimen was sorted CD4+, CD8+, or CD8+CD57+ T cells (not recorded which) from PBMCs. This rearrangement joins TRBV9 to TRBJ1-4, with 9 bases lining up with TRBD1. The CDR3 region is CASSDPGQGTNEKLFF. Written as DNA, the CDR3 is TGTGCCAGCAGTGACCCGGGACAGGGAACTAATGAAAAACTGTTTTTT. The variable domain in full, completed from reference TRBV9 and TRBJ1-4, reads DSGVTQTPKHLITATGQRVTLRCSPRSGDLSVYWYQQSLDQGLQFLIQYYNGEERAKGNILERFSAQQFPDLHSELNLSSLELGDSALYFCASSDPGQGTNEKLFFGSGTQLSVL.